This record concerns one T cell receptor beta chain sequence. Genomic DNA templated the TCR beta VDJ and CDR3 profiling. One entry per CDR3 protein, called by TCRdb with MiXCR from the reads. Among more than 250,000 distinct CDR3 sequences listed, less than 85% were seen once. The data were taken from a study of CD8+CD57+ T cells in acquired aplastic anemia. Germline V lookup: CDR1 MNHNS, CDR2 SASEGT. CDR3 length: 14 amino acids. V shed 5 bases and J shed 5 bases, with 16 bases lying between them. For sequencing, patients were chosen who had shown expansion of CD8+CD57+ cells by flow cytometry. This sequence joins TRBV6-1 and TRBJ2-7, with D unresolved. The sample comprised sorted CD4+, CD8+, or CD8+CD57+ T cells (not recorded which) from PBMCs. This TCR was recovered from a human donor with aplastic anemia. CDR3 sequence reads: CASSTTGSYNEQYV. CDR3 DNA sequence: TGTGCCAGCAGTACCACCGGAAGCTACAACGAGCAGTACGTC.